The 17 T cell receptor beta chains below come from one sample, sequenced in a study of cytomegalovirus exposure and HLA in healthy donors. With 60 Vbeta and 13 Jbeta primers, the PCR was carried out. Data came from immunoSEQ multiplex PCR; TCRdb stores just in-frame clones and leaves some out. Of over 90,000 clones in the sample, around 69% are singletons; the top ten hold around 17%. The sequencing input was PBMCs. The receptor set was obtained from a woman in her sixties in good health and CMV-seropositive.

The genes are TRBV21-1 and TRBJ2-7; the table's D call, TRBD2, has no DNA check behind it. TRBV21-1 is labeled a pseudogene. This CDR3 comprises 16 residues. In DNA form, the CDR3 reads TGTGCCAGCAGCAAAGTTTGTGGGAGCAAACCCTACGAGCAGTACTTC. Translation: CASSKVCGSKPYEQYF.

Only a few counts were recorded for this clone. V gene TRBV2 combines with J gene TRBJ1-4; 10 bases align to TRBD1. The germline V gene has CDR1 SNHLY and CDR2 FYNNEI. The CDR3 loop spans 14 amino acids. V shed 8 bases and J 8 bases; nucleotides not matched to a gene: 8. CDR3 residues: CASDRTGGQEKLFF. Written as DNA, the CDR3 is TGTGCCAGCGACCGGACAGGGGGTCAGGAAAAACTGTTTTTT.

This clone was seen a few times. The genes are TRBV6-1 and TRBJ1-5, with 8 positions matching TRBD1. The germline V gene encodes CDR1 MNHNS and CDR2 SASEGT. There are 14 residues in the CDR3. V lost 8 bases and J lost 7; bases outside the gene matches: 10. CDR3 bases: TGTGCCAGCGTGCAGGGGGCGAGAGGCCAGCCCCAGCATTTT. Translation: CASVQGARGQPQHF.

In its sample, this clone was seen a few times. CDR3 sequence (DNA): TGTGCCAGCAGTGAAACGGGAGTTGGAGAGCAGTTCTTC. Translating it yields CASSETGVGEQFF. V usage is TRBV6-4 and J usage is TRBJ2-1, with D tentatively TRBD2 (6 bases). The CDR3 length is 13 residues. Germline CDR1 reads MRHNA; CDR2 reads SNTAGT. The V end was cut by 3 bases, the J end by 10 bases, with 13 bases between.

The chain is built from TRBV19 and TRBJ1-4, with D tentatively TRBD1 (5 bases). V was clipped by 6 bases and J by 5 bases, with 16 bases between them. CDR1 and CDR2 (germline): LNHDA, SQIVND (reference sequence). The CDR3 loop spans 15 amino acids. CDR3 in DNA: TGTGCCAGTAGGGGGGGTCGGCTGCCGAATGAAAAACTGTTTTTT. It codes for CASRGGRLPNEKLFF.

The V gene is TRBV19, the J gene TRBJ1-3; a possible D gene is TRBD1 (6 bases). V was clipped by 9 bases and J by 0 bases, with 18 bases between them. The CDR3 has 16 amino acids. Germline V gene data show CDR1 as LNHDA and CDR2 as SQIVND (reference sequence). The CDR3 DNA follows: TGTGCCAGCATATCAGGACAGCGCTCCTCTGGAAACACCATATATTTT. Its translation is CASISGQRSSGNTIYF.

The gene calls are TRBV4-2 and TRBJ2-7; unclear D gene. The CDR3 is 13 amino acids. Trimming removed 2 bases at V and 4 bases at J, with 9 bases between. Germline CDR1 reads LGHNA; CDR2 reads YNFKEQ. In DNA, the CDR3 is TGTGCCAGCAGCCAAACCGACTCGTACGAGCAGTACTTC. Its translation is CASSQTDSYEQYF.

The gene calls are TRBV6-5 and TRBJ2-1; possibly TRBD2 for D (6 bases). Germline CDR1 is MNHEY and CDR2 is SVGAGI. V lost 2 bases, J lost 9 bases, and 17 bases lay in between. The CDR3 loop spans 15 amino acids. The CDR3 reads CASSYTHSGGGEQFF. In DNA, the CDR3 is TGTGCCAGCAGTTACACCCACTCTGGGGGAGGTGAGCAGTTCTTC.

This sequence joins TRBV18 and TRBJ2-7; 8 nucleotides align to TRBD1. V shed 6 bases and J 2 bases; nucleotides not matched to a gene: 6. The germline V gene encodes CDR1 KGHSH and CDR2 LQKENI. The CDR3 length is 14 residues. The CDR3 DNA is TGTGCCAGCTCTCGGACAGGGACCACCTACGAGCAGTACTTC. Protein product: CASSRTGTTYEQYF.

The chain couples TRBV18 to TRBJ1-1, with TRBD1 matching over 8 bases. CDR1 KGHSH and CDR2 LQKENI come from the germline V gene. J lost 1 base, V lost 4 bases, and 5 bases had no gene match. The CDR3 has 15 residues. DNA for the CDR3: TGTGCCAGCTCACTTTCCGGGACAGGGAACACTGAAGCTTTCTTT. This encodes CASSLSGTGNTEAFF.

The chain combines TRBV2 with TRBJ2-7, with 7 bases lining up with TRBD2. Germline values: CDR1 SNHLY, CDR2 FYNNEI. V was pared by 2 bases and J by 3 bases, with 4 bases of the junction left unmatched. This CDR3 contains 14 residues. CDR3 nucleotide sequence: TGTGCCAGCAGTGAACTGCTAGCGGACTACGAGCAGTACTTC. Amino acids: CASSELLADYEQYF.

This rearrangement joins TRBV7-6 to TRBJ1-3, with D perhaps TRBD1 (6 bases). The germline V gene encodes CDR1 SGHVS and CDR2 FNYEAQ. Trimming took 5 bases from V and 0 from J, leaving 8 bases between them. The CDR3 totals 14 residues. The CDR3 spells CASSDRSSGNTIYF. The CDR3 DNA is TGTGCCAGCAGCGACAGGAGCTCTGGAAACACCATATATTTT.

The CDR3, as DNA: TGTGCCAGCAGCTCTACAGGGTTTAGCAATCAGCCCCAGCATTTT. Protein sequence: CASSSTGFSNQPQHF. The chain employs TRBV5-8 and TRBJ1-5, with D tentatively TRBD1 (6 bases). The V and J ends lost 3 bases and 0 bases respectively, with 10 bases between them. This CDR3 is 15 amino acids long. CDR1 is SGHTS and CDR2 is YDEGEE in the germline V gene.

The CDR3 nucleotides read TGTGCCAGCAGCTTGGCAGGTAGCGGGAATAATGAGCAGTTCTTC. It is translated as CASSLAGSGNNEQFF. The chain is built from TRBV5-4 and TRBJ2-1, with 8 positions matching TRBD2. The V gene end was trimmed by 0 bases and the J gene end by 7 bases; junction bases not matched to a gene: 6. The CDR3 is 15 amino acids. Germline-derived CDR1 and CDR2 are SGHNT and YYREEE (reference sequence). The complete variable domain, with remaining parts taken from reference TRBV5-4 and TRBJ2-1, reads ETGVTQSPTHLIKTRGQQVTLRCSSQSGHNTVSWYQQALGQGPQFIFQYYREEENGRGNFPPRFSGLQFPNYSSELNVNALELDDSALYLCASSLAGSGNNEQFFGPGTRLTVL.

The gene calls are TRBV2 and TRBJ1-2; tentatively, D is TRBD1 (6 bases). Germline lookup yields CDR1 SNHLY and CDR2 FYNNEI. The CDR3 length is 14 residues. Trimming stripped 7 bases from V and 7 bases from J, with 19 bases between. CDR3 sequence reads: CASIASGDRAGYTF. Written as DNA, the CDR3 is TGTGCCAGCATAGCCTCAGGGGATCGTGCTGGCTACACCTTC.

The chain carries TRBV5-4 and TRBJ1-1; TRBD1 is a possible D gene (5 bases). The CDR3 sequence is 16 residues long. V was trimmed by 2 bases and J by 4 bases, leaving 18 bases between them. CDR1 is SGHNT and CDR2 is YYREEE in the germline V gene (reference sequence). CDR3 sequence reads: CASSLRGTSGGTEAFF. For the CDR3, the DNA is TGTGCCAGCAGCTTACGGGGGACGTCCGGGGGCACTGAAGCTTTCTTT. Filled out from reference TRBV5-4 and TRBJ1-1, the complete variable domain reads ETGVTQSPTHLIKTRGQQVTLRCSSQSGHNTVSWYQQALGQGPQFIFQYYREEENGRGNFPPRFSGLQFPNYSSELNVNALELDDSALYLCASSLRGTSGGTEAFFGQGTRLTVV.

J is TRBJ2-2 and V is TRBV10-3, with 11 nucleotides matching TRBD1. The V gene end was trimmed by 5 bases and the J gene end by 7 bases; junction bases not matched to a gene: 12. There are 17 residues in the CDR3. Germline assignment: CDR1 ENHRY and CDR2 SYGVKD. This CDR3 is CAISSYGQGAAVGELFF. DNA of the CDR3: TGTGCCATCAGTTCTTACGGACAGGGGGCGGCTGTCGGGGAGCTGTTTTTT.